This T cell receptor beta chain appears in the sequencing data of a study of T-cell reconstitution after alpha-beta-depleted transplantation in children. Trimming removed 2 bases from V and 0 bases from J, with 6 bases in between. The CDR3 runs 15 residues. CDR1 is SGHDT and CDR2 is YYEEEE in the germline V gene. Study-level results: T-cell numbers and diversity, one year after transplant, stemmed largely from T cells that were newly produced. Expanded graft clones, several hundred of them, were reportedly the source of alpha-beta T cells about two months after transplant.

Preparation of the TCRbeta library used unique molecular identifiers. TCRdb analysed the PCR reads with MiXCR anew, one entry per CDR3 protein. The sample lists about 130,000 distinct CDR3 sequences; about 9.5% were seen once. The table lists this clonotype with a few counts. Its matching antigen is unknown. The starting material was PBMCs, mostly from graft donor cells, obtained 180 days after TCRalphabeta/CD19-depleted stem cell transplant. This TCR came from a girl under three years old who had a stem cell transplant for combined immunodeficiency, so the T cells may come from the graft donor. The chain uses TRBV5-6 and TRBJ1-6; D is unclear. The CDR3 loop reads CASSFGVSYNSPLHF. The CDR3, as DNA: TGTGCCAGCAGCTTTGGGGTCTCCTATAATTCACCCCTCCACTTT.